The 10 T cell receptor beta chains below all came from one sample that was sequenced in a study of shared clonotypes between healthy human individuals. TCRdb's copy holds only in-frame clones and misses some; the assay was immunoSEQ multiplex PCR. The sample has about 2.4 million clones, approximately 92% seen once. Sequenced input: naive CD4+ T cells sorted from blood. Sample subset: CD45RA+ positively selected. The receptor set was obtained from a man between 18 and 29 years old in good health.

The chain employs TRBV19 and TRBJ2-1, with D uncertain. V gave up 4 bases and J gave up 10 bases, with 14 bases separating them. CDR1 is LNHDA and CDR2 is SQIVND in the germline V gene (reference sequence). The CDR3 runs to 13 residues. In DNA form, the CDR3 reads TGTGCCAGTAGTACCCCTCAATTAGGGGAGCAGTTCTTC. Residues: CASSTPQLGEQFF. The variable domain in full, completed from reference TRBV19 and TRBJ2-1, reads DGGITQSPKYLFRKEGQNVTLSCEQNLNHDAMYWYRQDPGQGLRLIYYSQIVNDFQKGDIAEGYSVSREKKESFPLTVTSAQKNPTAFYLCASSTPQLGEQFFGPGTRLTVL.

This rearrangement joins TRBV27 to TRBJ2-1, with a possible D match to TRBD2 (6 bases). V lost 6 bases to trimming and J lost 6 bases, with 18 bases between them. The V gene's germline CDR1 is MNHEY and CDR2 SMNVEV (reference sequence). This CDR3 region has 15 residues. In DNA form, the CDR3 reads TGTGCCAGCAGCATGGGTACGGGGGTTGTCAATGAGCAGTTCTTC. Amino acid sequence: CASSMGTGVVNEQFF.

The chain has TRBV5-1 and TRBJ1-1; D gene uncertain. The germline V gene has CDR1 SGHRS and CDR2 YFSETQ. CDR3 size: 13 residues. Between the trimmed V and J ends, which lost 0 bases and 6 bases, there was a span of 9 bases. DNA for the CDR3: TGCGCCAGCAGCTTGGAACATAGGTCTGAAGCTTTCTTT. Translating it yields CASSLEHRSEAFF.

The chain links TRBV6-1 to TRBJ2-5, with TRBD1 as a possible D gene (6 bases). Trimming shortened V by 7 bases and J by 5 bases, and 14 bases separated the two germline ends. Germline V gives CDR1 MNHNS, CDR2 SASEGT. The CDR3 length is 13 residues. CDR3 loop: CASTRQDGETQYF. The CDR3 region has the DNA TGTGCCAGCACGAGACAGGATGGGGAGACCCAGTACTTC.

As concerns this clone: The identical CDR3 is also encoded by other nucleotide sequences in the sample. This chain links TRBV19 with TRBJ1-5; D gene ambiguous. Trimming took off 0 bases at V and 0 bases at J, with 6 bases between the two ends. CDR3 length: 15 amino acids. The germline CDR1 and CDR2 sequences are LNHDA and SQIVND (reference sequence). CDR3 DNA: TGTGCCAGTAGTATAGACCTTGATAGCAATCAGCCCCAGCATTTT. Protein: CASSIDLDSNQPQHF.

The chain joins TRBV11-2 to TRBJ1-6; D possibly corresponds to TRBD1 (6 bases). V was pared by 5 bases and J by 15 bases, with 20 bases between. The CDR3 runs to 14 residues. Germline values: CDR1 SGHAT, CDR2 FQNNGV. This chain's CDR3 is CASSPLRTAYYLHF. The CDR3, as DNA: TGTGCCAGCAGCCCACTCCGGACAGCCTACTACCTCCACTTT.

Of note for this clone: This same CDR3 is encoded by further DNA sequences in the sample. The chain links TRBV5-1 to TRBJ2-1, with 7 bases identical to TRBD2. Germline assignment: CDR1 SGHRS and CDR2 YFSETQ. V lost 4 bases to trimming and J lost 1 base; unmatched junction nucleotides: 5. This CDR3 region has 15 residues. CDR3 amino acids: CASSPSGGSYNEQFF. In DNA, the CDR3 is TGCGCCAGCAGCCCATCCGGGGGGTCCTACAATGAGCAGTTCTTC.

The chain joins TRBV13 to TRBJ2-7; 7 bases map to TRBD1. Trimming took 2 bases from V and 7 from J; bases not matched to a gene: 5. In germline, CDR1 is PRHDT, CDR2 FYEKMQ (reference sequence). There are 13 residues in the CDR3. Here the CDR3 reads CASSLQGGREQYF. The DNA for the CDR3 is TGTGCCAGCAGCTTACAAGGGGGCCGGGAGCAGTACTTC. Complete variable domain (other parts from reference TRBV13 and TRBJ2-7): AAGVIQSPRHLIKEKRETATLKCYPIPRHDTVYWYQQGPGQDPQFLISFYEKMQSDKGSIPDRFSAQQFSDYHSELNMSSLELGDSALYFCASSLQGGREQYFGPGTRLTVT.

This clone was seen just once. This chain links TRBV28 with TRBJ1-2; D is unclear. CDR1 MDHEN and CDR2 SYDVKM come from the germline V gene. The CDR3 contains 14 residues. Deletions cut 4 bases from V and 5 bases from J, with 14 bases between. In DNA, the CDR3 is TGTGCCAGCAGTTCCGTGCCCGGGAGTTATGGCTACACCTTC. It yields the protein CASSSVPGSYGYTF.

CDR3 protein: CARGPGTSGNYYNEQFF. In DNA form, the CDR3 reads TGCGCCAGGGGCCCTGGGACTAGCGGAAACTACTACAATGAGCAGTTCTTC. The chain links TRBV4-1 to TRBJ2-1; 11 nucleotides line up with TRBD2. The CDR3 has 17 amino acids. Germline loops: CDR1 MGHRA, CDR2 YSYEKL. V lost 9 bases to trimming and J lost 3 bases; unmatched junction nucleotides: 13.